Following are 15 T cell receptor beta chains from one sample sequenced in a study of T cell repertoires in cytomegalovirus infection. These receptors' targets are unknown. Each CDR3 protein is one row after TCRdb ran MiXCR on the reads. There are around 130,000 distinct CDR3 sequences in the sample; more than 20% occur only once, and roughly 35% lies in the top ten. Sequencing was carried out using PBMCs, sequenced either directly or after in vitro stimulation (not recorded which). The receptors here all came from a human donor in good health (CMV status not recorded). Some clones in this sample may be carry-over from other donors' samples.

This chain uses TRBV11-3 with TRBJ2-3; 9 nucleotides line up with TRBD1. Germline values: CDR1 SGHNT, CDR2 YENEEA. Trimming at V came to 5 bases and at J to 2 bases, leaving 8 bases not matched to a gene. This CDR3 spans 16 amino acids. In nucleotides, the CDR3 is TGTGCCAGCAGCCTAGGGACAGGGAGCCCCACAGATACGCAGTATTTT. Translation: CASSLGTGSPTDTQYF.

This clonotype occurred a few times. The rearrangement links TRBV12-3 or TRBV12-4 to TRBJ2-2, with D possibly TRBD2 on 5 matching bases. The CDR3 length is 12 residues. The V and J ends lost 6 bases and 7 bases respectively, with 9 bases between them. The CDR3 loop is CASSPGIGELFF. In nucleotides, the CDR3 is TGTGCCAGCAGCCCCGGGATCGGGGAGCTGTTTTTT.

V gene TRBV29-1 combines with J gene TRBJ2-2; D is unresolved. V shed 3 bases and J shed 8 bases, with 10 bases lying between them. Germline loops: CDR1 SQVTM, CDR2 ANQGSEA. The CDR3 covers 12 residues. The CDR3 sequence is CSVDGSLGELFF. The CDR3 bases are TGCAGCGTTGACGGTAGCCTGGGGGAGCTGTTTTTT.

The chain employs TRBV5-5 and TRBJ2-3; unclear D gene. Germline CDR1 and CDR2: SGHKS and YYEKEE (reference sequence). Trimming removed 4 bases from V and 4 bases from J, with 7 bases in between. The CDR3 length is 12 residues. The CDR3 DNA reads as TGTGCCAGCAGCCCCACGGCAGATACGCAGTATTTT. Its protein product is CASSPTADTQYF.

This sequence joins TRBV6-8 and TRBJ2-5; weak D call: TRBD1 (5 bases). CDR3 length: 15 residues. Germline CDR1 MNHGY, CDR2 SAAAGT. The V end lost 0 bases, the J end lost 0 bases, and 8 bases lay between the germline ends. The CDR3 region is CASSYSKQDQETQYF. CDR3 nucleotides: TGTGCCAGCAGTTACTCGAAACAGGACCAAGAGACCCAGTACTTC.

This chain connects TRBV29-1 to TRBJ2-6, with 9 bases aligning to TRBD1. CDR1 and CDR2 from the germline V gene are SQVTM and ANQGSEA. Trimming cost V 7 bases and J 12 bases; bases outside gene matches: 16. This CDR3 has 15 amino acids. DNA of the CDR3: TGCAGCGCCTCGACAGGGGGTACCTCGGACGGCGTCCTGACTTTC. Protein product: CSASTGGTSDGVLTF.

In its sample, this clonotype was seen many times. This sequence joins TRBV12-3 or TRBV12-4 and TRBJ1-2; 9 bases map to TRBD1. The CDR3 consists of 16 residues. The trim removed 5 bases at V and 1 base at J, leaving 8 bases unmatched. In DNA, the CDR3 is TGTGCCAGCAGTCCCGATGGGACAGGGCGTAACTATGGCTACACCTTC. It specifies CASSPDGTGRNYGYTF.

This clonotype was observed at least ten times. V is TRBV28 and J is TRBJ1-5; TRBD1 aligns across 9 bases. The J segment lost 7 bases and the V segment lost 8 bases, leaving 6 bases of the junction unmatched. The CDR3 length is 13 residues. CDR1 is MDHEN, CDR2 SYDVKM, per germline. The CDR3 sequence is CASRPTGGQPQHF. In nucleotides, the CDR3 is TGTGCCAGCCGCCCGACAGGGGGGCAGCCCCAGCATTTT.

This clonotype was observed many times. The V gene is TRBV11-3, the J gene TRBJ2-1; 7 bases are shared with TRBD2. Looked up from germline, CDR1 is SGHNT and CDR2 is YENEEA. The J segment lost 10 bases and the V segment lost 5 bases, leaving 17 bases of the junction unmatched. There are 16 residues in the CDR3. The CDR3 DNA reads as TGTGCCAGCAGCCCATCTAGCGGACTAACAATAGGAGAGCAGTTCTTC. This gives the protein CASSPSSGLTIGEQFF.

This clonotype was seen only a few times. This chain links TRBV11-2 with TRBJ1-6; D ambiguous. The germline CDR1 and CDR2 sequences are SGHAT and FQNNGV. V lost 1 base, J lost 7 bases, and 8 bases lay in between. This CDR3 comprises 14 residues. The CDR3 nucleotides read TGTGCCAGCAGCTTAGGGACCGCAAATTCACCCCTCCACTTT. This translates into CASSLGTANSPLHF.

This clonotype was observed at least ten times. The chain links TRBV4-3 to TRBJ1-2, with 11 bases matching TRBD1. Looked up from germline, CDR1 is LGHNA and CDR2 is YSLEER. The CDR3 totals 15 residues. Trimming at V came to 2 bases and at J to 8 bases, leaving 7 bases not matched to a gene. DNA for the CDR3: TGCGCCAGCAGCCAATTCGGACAGGGGGCTATCGGCTACACCTTC. It specifies CASSQFGQGAIGYTF.

This clonotype showed up many times. The gene calls are TRBV7-2 and TRBJ1-1, with D possibly TRBD1 on 5 matching bases. Germline values: CDR1 SGHTA, CDR2 FQGNSA. This CDR3 is built from 15 residues. The V end was cut by 2 bases, the J end by 4 bases, with 14 bases between. The CDR3: CASSLNAGSGTEAFF. The CDR3 region has the DNA TGTGCCAGCAGCTTAAACGCAGGGTCGGGCACTGAAGCTTTCTTT.

The chain links TRBV19 to TRBJ1-2; D gene unclear. The germline V gene encodes CDR1 LNHDA and CDR2 SQIVND (reference sequence). CDR3 length equals 14 residues. V lost 3 bases and J lost 0, with 8 bases in between. CDR3 DNA sequence: TGTGCCAGTAGTATTGTCACTGCTAACTATGGCTACACCTTC. It specifies CASSIVTANYGYTF.

The V gene is TRBV7-6, the J gene TRBJ2-1; D remains ambiguous. CDR3 length: 15 amino acids. The germline gives CDR1 SGHVS, CDR2 FNYEAQ. Trimming pared 1 base from V and 4 bases from J, leaving 11 bases between. CDR3 in amino acids: CASSLVDSNYNEQFF. CDR3 nucleotide sequence: TGTGCCAGCAGCTTAGTAGACTCGAATTACAATGAGCAGTTCTTC. Supplemented by reference TRBV7-6 and TRBJ2-1, the full variable domain reads GAGVSQSPRYKVTKRGQDVALRCDPISGHVSLYWYRQALGQGPEFLTYFNYEAQQDKSGLPNDRFSAERPEGSISTLTIQRTEQRDSAMYRCASSLVDSNYNEQFFGPGTRLTVL.

This clonotype was seen repeatedly, ten times or more. The V call is TRBV28, the J call TRBJ1-1, with 8 bases that match TRBD1. In germline, CDR1 is MDHEN, CDR2 SYDVKM. The V and J ends lost 8 bases and 3 bases, in that order; junction bases with no gene match: 11. The CDR3 is 15 amino acids. DNA of the CDR3: TGTGCCAGCGGAGCCGGGACAGGCCTTTACACTGAAGCTTTCTTT. It translates to CASGAGTGLYTEAFF.